These 18 T cell receptor beta chains were sequenced from one sample in a study of Graves' ophthalmopathy and Graves' hyperthyroidism. TCR beta CDR3 regions were amplified from RNA transcripts. First-round RT-PCR employed HTBI primers, with a second-round multiplex PCR after it. TCRdb fed the multiplex PCR reads into MiXCR, producing one record per CDR3 protein. Altogether about 210,000 distinct CDR3 sequences are present, less than 30% being singletons, with the ten largest covering approximately 9.1%. The specimen was peripheral blood. These receptor sequences come from a man in his fifties or sixties with Graves' ophthalmopathy.

This clonotype was counted ten times or more. J is TRBJ2-7 and V is TRBV29-1; D might be TRBD2 (5 bases). This CDR3 comprises 14 residues. Germline V gene data show CDR1 as SQVTM and CDR2 as ANQGSEA. V was pared by 4 bases and J by 3 bases, with 16 bases between. Here the CDR3 DNA reads TGCAGCGTTGTGGGAGAAGGTGGGTTCTACGAGCAGTACTTC. This encodes CSVVGEGGFYEQYF.

This clonotype was observed a few times. The chain joins TRBV28 to TRBJ1-1, with unresolved D. The CDR3 spans 14 residues. Trimming removed 6 bases at V and 4 bases at J, with 15 bases between. The V gene's germline CDR1 is MDHEN and CDR2 SYDVKM. The CDR3 DNA is TGTGCCAGCAGCTCTCCGAGTGGTGTCACTGAAGCTTTCTTT. Translating gives CASSSPSGVTEAFF.

The rearrangement uses TRBV12-3 or TRBV12-4 and TRBJ1-1; D call uncertain. The CDR3 covers 13 residues. The V gene lost 5 bases and the J gene lost 10 bases, with 17 bases spanning the gap. CDR3 sequence: CASSLPGSPVAFF. The CDR3 region has the DNA TGTGCCAGCAGTCTTCCCGGCAGTCCAGTAGCTTTCTTT.

V usage is TRBV7-8 and J usage is TRBJ1-1; no clear D. Germline loops: CDR1 SGHVS, CDR2 FQNEAQ. The CDR3 loop spans 12 amino acids. Trimming cost V 1 base and J 6 bases, with 6 bases left between them. The DNA of the CDR3 is TGTGCCAGCAGCTTAGTACTCGCTGAAGCTTTCTTT. Amino acids: CASSLVLAEAFF.

The rearrangement joins TRBV2 to TRBJ1-5; D is ambiguous. The V end lost 7 bases, the J end lost 0 bases, and 13 bases lay between the germline ends. CDR1 and CDR2 from the germline V gene are SNHLY and FYNNEI. This CDR3 is 15 amino acids long. The CDR3 region is CASIMEPSSNQPQHF. In DNA form, the CDR3 reads TGTGCCAGCATAATGGAGCCCTCTAGCAATCAGCCCCAGCATTTT.

This clonotype was seen ten or more times. This rearrangement joins TRBV7-9 to TRBJ2-7; D is uncertain. The CDR3 is 11 amino acids. Trimming cost V 10 bases and J 5 bases, with 12 bases left between them. Germline lookup yields CDR1 SEHNR and CDR2 FQNEAQ (reference sequence). The CDR3 DNA reads as TGTGCCACCCAGATGGGGAACGAGCAGTACTTC. Amino acids: CATQMGNEQYF.

This clonotype has ten or more counts. The chain couples TRBV12-3 or TRBV12-4 to TRBJ2-7; 7 bases map to TRBD2. The CDR3 runs 16 residues. With V trimmed by 5 bases and J by 4 bases, 14 bases remained unmatched. This CDR3 is CASSHSSGGGEYEQYF. For the CDR3, the DNA is TGTGCCAGCAGTCATTCTAGCGGAGGAGGGGAGTACGAGCAGTACTTC.

This chain uses TRBV6-5 with TRBJ1-1, with unresolved D. The CDR3 loop spans 15 amino acids. Germline V gives CDR1 MNHEY, CDR2 SVGAGI. Trimming removed 4 bases at V and 10 bases at J, with 22 bases between. The CDR3 DNA is TGTGCCAGCAGTTTTACCCCCCGCGGTTTGAATGGAGCTTTCTTT. It specifies CASSFTPRGLNGAFF.

The V and J genes are TRBV6-2 or TRBV6-3 and TRBJ1-1; D not resolved. Germline CDR1 MNHEY, CDR2 SVGEGT. Trimming took 2 bases from V and 1 from J, leaving 8 bases between them. CDR3 length: 14 residues. The CDR3 region has the DNA TGTGCCAGCAGTTACCTTAACAGGAACACTGAAGCTTTCTTT. The encoded protein is CASSYLNRNTEAFF.

This clonotype appeared many times. V is TRBV6-2 or TRBV6-3 and J is TRBJ2-7; D call uncertain. CDR1 is MNHEY, CDR2 SVGEGT, per germline. The CDR3 runs to 12 residues. The germline V and J ends were trimmed by 2 bases and 3 bases, with 5 bases remaining between them. The DNA of the CDR3 is TGTGCCAGCAGTTACGAAGGCTACGAGCAGTACTTC. Protein product: CASSYEGYEQYF.

The rearrangement uses TRBV2 and TRBJ1-1; D remains ambiguous. V lost 7 bases, J lost 4 bases, and 16 bases lay in between. Germline lookup yields CDR1 SNHLY and CDR2 FYNNEI. This CDR3 spans 14 amino acids. The CDR3 nucleotides read TGTGCCAGCACCCAGCCAGGAGGTGGCACTGAAGCTTTCTTT. Protein product: CASTQPGGGTEAFF. Based on the CDR3 plus reference TRBV2 and TRBJ1-1, the full variable domain is EPEVTQTPSHQVTQMGQEVILRCVPISNHLYFYWYRQILGQKVEFLVSFYNNEISEKSEIFDDQFSVERPDGSNFTLKIRSTKLEDSAMYFCASTQPGGGTEAFFGQGTRLTVV.

The sample holds many counts of this clonotype. This chain links TRBV6-2 or TRBV6-3 with TRBJ2-2; TRBD2 is a possible D gene (6 bases). The CDR3 runs 14 residues. CDR1 MNHEY and CDR2 SVGEGT come from the germline V gene. V was shortened by 5 bases and J by 5 bases, with 12 bases between the two germline ends. The chain's CDR3 is CASSPTSFTGELFF. The DNA for the CDR3 is TGTGCCAGCAGTCCTACTAGCTTTACCGGGGAGCTGTTTTTT.

This clonotype was seen many times. The chain employs TRBV4-3 and TRBJ1-1; TRBD1 might be the D (6 bases). This CDR3 spans 17 amino acids. V was clipped by 0 bases and J by 4 bases, with 18 bases between them. Germline values: CDR1 LGHNA, CDR2 YSLEER. CDR3 protein: CASSQDFLGGQVTEAFF. The CDR3 region has the DNA TGCGCCAGCAGCCAAGATTTCTTGGGGGGGCAGGTCACTGAAGCTTTCTTT.

This clonotype showed up many times. This chain joins TRBV29-1 and TRBJ1-6; D gene ambiguous. The V and J ends lost 6 bases and 0 bases respectively, with 6 bases between them. Looked up from germline, CDR1 is SQVTM and CDR2 is ANQGSEA. This CDR3 comprises 13 residues. The CDR3 spells CSVTSSYNSPLHF. CDR3 DNA: TGCAGCGTGACCAGCTCCTATAATTCACCCCTCCACTTT.

This clonotype was found many times. It may be a read error: a sequence one base away is much more abundant. The chain couples TRBV7-8 to TRBJ1-1; D gene ambiguous. In germline, CDR1 is SGHVS, CDR2 FQNEAQ. CDR3 size: 12 residues. Here the CDR3 reads CTSSFLNTEAFF. The CDR3 nucleotides read TGTACCAGCAGCTTCCTAAACACTGAAGCTTTCTTT.

This clonotype showed up many times. The chain has TRBV2 and TRBJ1-1; a weak D match, TRBD1 (5 bases). This CDR3 has 14 amino acids. Germline CDR1 and CDR2: SNHLY and FYNNEI. Trimming took off 6 bases at V and 5 bases at J, with 16 bases between the two ends. The CDR3: CASRFRDSGTEAFF. The DNA of the CDR3 is TGTGCCAGCAGATTCCGGGACTCGGGGACTGAAGCTTTCTTT.

This clonotype was detected ten times or more. CDR3 amino acids: CSARPPRQGASGANVLTF. CDR3 in DNA: TGCAGTGCTAGGCCCCCGAGACAGGGGGCCTCTGGGGCCAACGTCCTGACTTTC. The chain uses TRBV20-1 and TRBJ2-6; TRBD1 matches at 10 bases. Germline CDR1 and CDR2: DFQATT and SNEGSKA (reference sequence). This CDR3 has 18 residues. V lost 3 bases, J lost 0 bases, and 8 bases stayed unmatched.

This clonotype appeared many times. The CDR3 nucleotides read TGTGCCAGCAGTGACACCGGGGAGCTGTTTTTT. It specifies CASSDTGELFF. The V gene is TRBV6-2 or TRBV6-3, the J gene TRBJ2-2; D is unresolved. Germline V gene data show CDR1 as MNHEY and CDR2 as SVGEGT. V lost 5 bases, J lost 3 bases, and 1 base lay in between. This CDR3 is built from 11 residues.